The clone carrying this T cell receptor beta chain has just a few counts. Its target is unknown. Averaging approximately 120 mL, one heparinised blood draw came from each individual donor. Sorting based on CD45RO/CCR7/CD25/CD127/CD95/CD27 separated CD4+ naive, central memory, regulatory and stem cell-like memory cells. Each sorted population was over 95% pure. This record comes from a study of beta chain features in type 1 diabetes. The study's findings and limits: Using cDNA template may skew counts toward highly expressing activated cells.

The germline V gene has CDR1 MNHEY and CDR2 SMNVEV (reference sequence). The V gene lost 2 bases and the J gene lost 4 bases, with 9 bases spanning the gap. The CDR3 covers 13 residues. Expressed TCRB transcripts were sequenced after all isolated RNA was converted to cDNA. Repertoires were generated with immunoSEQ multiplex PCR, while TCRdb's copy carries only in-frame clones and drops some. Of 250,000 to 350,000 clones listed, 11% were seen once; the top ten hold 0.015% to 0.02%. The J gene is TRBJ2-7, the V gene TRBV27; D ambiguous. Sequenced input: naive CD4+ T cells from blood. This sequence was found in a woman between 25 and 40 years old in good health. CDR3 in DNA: TGTGCCAGCAGTTTAAAAAACGGGTACGAGCAGTACTTC. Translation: CASSLKNGYEQYF.